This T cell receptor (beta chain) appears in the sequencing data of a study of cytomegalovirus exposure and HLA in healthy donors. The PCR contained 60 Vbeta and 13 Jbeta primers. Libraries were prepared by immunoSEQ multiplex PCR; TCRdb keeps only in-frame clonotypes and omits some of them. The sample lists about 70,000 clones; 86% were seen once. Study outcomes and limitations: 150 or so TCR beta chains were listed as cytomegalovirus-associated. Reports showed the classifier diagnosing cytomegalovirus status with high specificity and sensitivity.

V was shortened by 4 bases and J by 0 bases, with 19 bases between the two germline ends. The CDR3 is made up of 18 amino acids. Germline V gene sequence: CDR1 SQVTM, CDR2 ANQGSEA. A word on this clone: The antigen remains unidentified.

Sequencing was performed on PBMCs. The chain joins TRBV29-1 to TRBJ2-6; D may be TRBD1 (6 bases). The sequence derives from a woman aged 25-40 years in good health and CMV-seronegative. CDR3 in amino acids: CSVGVRDTYSSGANVLTF. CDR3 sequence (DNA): TGCAGCGTTGGGGTCCGGGACACCTACAGCTCTGGGGCCAACGTCCTGACTTTC. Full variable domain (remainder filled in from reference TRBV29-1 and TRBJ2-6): SAVISQKPSRDICQRGTSLTIQCQVDSQVTMMFWYRQQPGQSLTLIATANQGSEATYESGFVIDKFPISRPNLTFSTLTVSNMSPEDSSIYLCSVGVRDTYSSGANVLTFGAGSRLTVL.